Below, one TCR beta chain is given with its context. This sample stems from a study of beta chain features in type 1 diabetes. cDNA synthesis used the whole RNA isolate, giving expressed TCRB sequences. Generated by immunoSEQ multiplex PCR, the TCRdb table keeps only in-frame clones and is missing some. There are approximately 250,000 clones in the sample; 12% to 15% occur only once, and more than 0.025% lies in the top ten. Losses at the gene ends were 6 bases for V and 0 bases for J; bases not matched to a gene: 4. The germline V gene has CDR1 SGHRS and CDR2 YFSETQ. CDR3 length: 15 amino acids. CD45RO/CCR7/CD25/CD127/CD95/CD27 staining was used to isolate CD4+ naive, central memory, regulatory and stem cell-like memory cells by sorting.

The sample taken for sequencing was naive CD4+ T cells from blood. The TCR sequence derives from a middle-aged woman in good health. The V gene is TRBV5-1, the J gene TRBJ2-3; 10 nucleotides line up with TRBD1. Here the CDR3 reads CASKGQGSSTDTQYF. The CDR3 nucleotides are TGCGCCAGCAAGGGACAGGGGTCTAGCACAGATACGCAGTATTTT.